This T cell receptor (beta chain) was found in a study of CD8+ T cells in alopecia areata. Study background: In an open-label trial, patients got 5 to 10 mg tofacitinib twice daily. Patients in the study were on tofacitinib for 6 to 18 months, then off it for 6 months.

Sequencing used cDNA as its template, made by extracting RNA and reverse transcribing it. Sequencing was performed with immunoSEQ multiplex PCR; in TCRdb, only in-frame clones are kept and a portion is missing. The data show more than 95,000 clones, around two fifths seen once. CDR1 and CDR2 from the germline V gene are SGHAT and FQNNGV. This CDR3 comprises 15 residues. V lost 2 bases and J lost 4; bases outside the gene matches: 6. Peripheral blood, together with lesional scalp punch biopsies, was collected from alopecia areata patients. This clone was detected a few times. This clonotype was sampled from a human donor with alopecia areata. The chain combines TRBV11-2 with TRBJ1-1, with 8 bases lining up with TRBD1. Sequencing used CD4+ T cells sorted from blood. CDR3 protein: CASSLYTGGSTEAFF. DNA of the CDR3: TGTGCCAGCAGCTTATACACAGGGGGAAGCACTGAAGCTTTCTTT. Full variable domain (missing parts from reference TRBV11-2 and TRBJ1-1): EAGVAQSPRYKIIEKRQSVAFWCNPISGHATLYWYQQILGQGPKLLIQFQNNGVVDDSQLPKDRFSAERLKGVDSTLKIQPAKLEDSAVYLCASSLYTGGSTEAFFGQGTRLTVV.